This entry concerns a single TCR beta chain. What it binds is not known. A UMI-containing oligonucleotide was joined by 3' ligation to the TCR cDNA template. Unsorted total RNA, about 1 to 1000 ng, was DNase treated before reverse transcription. The V end was cut by 6 bases, the J end by 5 bases, with 11 bases between. CDR3 size: 12 residues. Per germline, CDR1 MNHNY and CDR2 SVGAGI (reference sequence). This specimen belongs to a study of naive and memory T cell subsets. Findings and limits, study-wide: TCR transcript changes with activation or differentiation may affect this RNA method.

Ligated cDNA underwent four rounds of PCR with nested alpha and beta constant region primers and SP2. Alpha and beta constant region primers primed reverse transcription for blood and skin samples. TCRdb analysed the 5' RACE reads with MiXCR anew, one entry per CDR3 protein. The sample shows approximately 30,000 distinct CDR3 sequences, approximately 16% of them seen only once. This TCR came from a female donor in good health. J is TRBJ2-7 and V is TRBV6-6; D is uncertain. The CDR3 sequence is CASREEVHEQYF. In DNA, the CDR3 is TGTGCCAGCAGGGAAGAGGTCCACGAGCAGTACTTC.